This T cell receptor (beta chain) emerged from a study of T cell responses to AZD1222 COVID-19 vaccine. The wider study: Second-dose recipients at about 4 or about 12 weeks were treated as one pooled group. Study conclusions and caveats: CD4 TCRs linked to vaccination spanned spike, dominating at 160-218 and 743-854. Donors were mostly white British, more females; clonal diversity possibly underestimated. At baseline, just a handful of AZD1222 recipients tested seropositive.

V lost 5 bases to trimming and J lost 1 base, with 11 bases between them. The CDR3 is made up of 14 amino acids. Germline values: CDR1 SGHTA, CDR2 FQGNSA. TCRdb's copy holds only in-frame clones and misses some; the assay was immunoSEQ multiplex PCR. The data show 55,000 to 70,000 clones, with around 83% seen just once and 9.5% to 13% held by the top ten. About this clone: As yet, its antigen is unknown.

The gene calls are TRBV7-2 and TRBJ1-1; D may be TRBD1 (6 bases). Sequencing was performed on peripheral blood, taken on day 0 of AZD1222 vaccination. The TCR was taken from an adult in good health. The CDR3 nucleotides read TGTGCCAGCAGCCCGGGACAATGGAACACTGAAGCTTTCTTT. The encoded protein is CASSPGQWNTEAFF.